These 14 T cell receptor beta chains were sequenced from one sample in a study of blood T cell repertoires in COVID-19. Libraries were prepared by immunoSEQ multiplex PCR; TCRdb keeps only in-frame clonotypes and omits some of them. This sample has hundreds of thousands of clones, with under 90% found just once. Material: PBMCs or T cells enriched from blood (not recorded which). Source of these receptors: a man between 18 and 29 years old who had recovered from COVID-19.

CDR3 sequence: CASSGDYSTDTQYF. The CDR3 DNA sequence: TGCGCCAGCAGTGGCGACTATAGCACAGATACGCAGTATTTT. The chain recombines TRBV5-1 with TRBJ2-3, with a tentative D call TRBD2 (5 bases). The CDR3 sequence is 14 residues long. V lost 5 bases, J lost 0 bases, and 10 bases lay in between. CDR1 and CDR2 from the germline V gene are SGHRS and YFSETQ.

V gene TRBV15 combines with J gene TRBJ2-7; no definite D call. The CDR3 spans 15 residues. Trimming removed 0 bases from V and 6 bases from J, with 15 bases in between. Germline V gene data show CDR1 as LNHNV and CDR2 as YYDKDF (reference sequence). The CDR3 here is CATSRDRISRGEQYF. As DNA, the CDR3 is TGTGCCACCAGCAGAGATAGGATTTCCCGAGGCGAGCAGTACTTC.

The chain links TRBV30 to TRBJ2-3; no clear D. This CDR3 has 13 amino acids. Deletions cut 0 bases from V and 6 bases from J, with 10 bases between. Germline lookup yields CDR1 GTSNPN and CDR2 SVGIG (reference sequence). CDR3 residues: CAWSVRRLDTQYF. The CDR3 DNA follows: TGTGCCTGGAGTGTACGTAGACTGGATACGCAGTATTTT.

The chain joins TRBV5-1 to TRBJ1-4, with 8 positions matching TRBD1. CDR1 and CDR2 from the germline V gene are SGHRS and YFSETQ. The V segment lost 7 bases and the J segment 8 bases; nucleotides outside the gene matches: 10. This CDR3 has 14 residues. The DNA of the CDR3 is TGCGCCAGCGGGAAGGACAGGGAAAACGAAAAACTGTTTTTT. Encoded protein: CASGKDRENEKLFF.

Concerning this clone: Other DNA sequences in this sample translate to the same CDR3. The rearrangement links TRBV3-1 (or the pseudogene TRBV3-2) to TRBJ2-5, with D tentatively TRBD2 (5 bases). The CDR3 has 12 amino acids. Trimming shortened V by 2 bases and J by 4 bases, and 5 bases separated the two germline ends. The germline CDR1 and CDR2 sequences are LGHDT and YNNKEL (reference sequence). CDR3 coding DNA: TGTGCCAGCAGCCAAAGCGGAGAGACCCAGTACTTC. Its protein is CASSQSGETQYF.

The V and J genes are TRBV24-1 and TRBJ1-5; unclear D gene. Trimming pared 4 bases from V and 2 bases from J, leaving 11 bases between. Germline CDR1 is KGHDR and CDR2 is SFDVKD. The CDR3 totals 15 residues. CDR3: CATSEEGLGNQPQHF. As DNA, the CDR3 is TGTGCCACCAGTGAGGAGGGCTTGGGCAATCAGCCCCAGCATTTT.

This clone was counted once. The J gene is TRBJ1-1, the V gene TRBV5-1; no definite D call. V was cut by 0 bases and J by 11 bases, with 8 bases left in between. Germline V CDR1 and CDR2: SGHRS, YFSETQ. CDR3 length: 11 amino acids. Here the CDR3 reads CASSLDGRAFF. CDR3 bases: TGCGCCAGCAGCTTGGATGGGAGGGCTTTCTTT.

The chain recombines TRBV25-1 with TRBJ1-2, with TRBD1 matching 9 bases. Trimming took 9 bases from V and 9 from J; bases not matched to a gene: 8. The CDR3 has 12 residues. CDR1 MGHDK and CDR2 SYGVNS come from the germline V gene. CDR3 bases: TGTGCCAGTACAGGGGGCTATGGTAGCTACACCTTC. Protein: CASTGGYGSYTF.

The chain carries TRBV19 and TRBJ2-7, with 7 bases that match TRBD2. Germline trimming cut 3 bases from V and 0 bases from J; bases unmatched to any gene: 2. This CDR3 has 14 residues. CDR1 and CDR2 from the germline V gene are LNHDA and SQIVND (reference sequence). This CDR3 reads CASSMGTISYEQYF. The CDR3, as DNA: TGTGCCAGTAGTATGGGGACTATCTCCTACGAGCAGTACTTC.

V and J are TRBV9 and TRBJ2-1, with 12 bases matching TRBD2. CDR1 and CDR2 (germline): SGDLS, YYNGEE. The CDR3 covers 18 residues. V shed 3 bases and J 4 bases; nucleotides not matched to a gene: 11. The CDR3 DNA reads as TGTGCCAGCAGCGCCGGCTCAGGGGGACTAGCGGGTTACAATGAGCAGTTCTTC. It is translated as CASSAGSGGLAGYNEQFF.

This clone has a single count. V is TRBV4-1 and J is TRBJ2-4; a possible D gene is TRBD2 (6 bases). V lost 4 bases and J 10 bases, leaving 14 bases between the germline ends. Germline-derived CDR1 and CDR2 are MGHRA and YSYEKL. There are 13 residues in the CDR3. Here the CDR3 reads CASSLPGTAIQYF. Here the CDR3 DNA reads TGCGCCAGCAGCCTGCCCGGGACTGCGATTCAGTACTTC.

This chain uses TRBV12-3 or TRBV12-4 with TRBJ1-2, with a weak D call TRBD1 (5 bases). The CDR3 has 12 amino acids. V was pared by 6 bases and J by 8 bases, with 13 bases between. The CDR3 protein is CASSPQVRGYTF. CDR3 bases: TGTGCCAGCAGCCCACAGGTTCGGGGCTACACCTTC.

The V gene is TRBV24-1, the J gene TRBJ2-3, with D tentatively TRBD2 (6 bases). Germline lookup yields CDR1 KGHDR and CDR2 SFDVKD. The CDR3 is made up of 14 amino acids. Between the trimmed V and J ends, which lost 3 bases and 1 base, there was a span of 7 bases. The CDR3: CATSDERGTDTQYF. CDR3 nucleotide sequence: TGTGCCACCAGTGATGAGCGGGGCACAGATACGCAGTATTTT.

This clone was counted a few times. The rearrangement uses TRBV11-2 and TRBJ1-3; TRBD1 is a possible D gene (5 bases). CDR1 SGHAT and CDR2 FQNNGV come from the germline V gene. The CDR3 runs 16 residues. Trimming removed 3 bases from V and 0 bases from J, with 12 bases in between. The CDR3 loop is CASSFNWRGSGNTIYF. Written as DNA, the CDR3 is TGTGCCAGCAGCTTTAACTGGAGGGGCTCTGGAAACACCATATATTTT.